The next 9 T cell receptor beta chains were all read from a single sample in a study of neurological immune-mediated disorders. Noted time point: technical triplicate 1. TCRdb fed the 5' RACE reads into MiXCR, producing one record per CDR3 protein. The table records about 36,000 distinct CDR3 sequences, around 10% of them present only once. Specimen: PBMCs. The source of these receptors is a man between 60 and 75 years old with HTLV-1-associated myelopathy (HAM/TSP).

This clonotype has at least ten counts. The J gene is TRBJ2-1, the V gene TRBV2; D is ambiguous. CDR1 is SNHLY and CDR2 is FYNNEI in the germline V gene. The CDR3 runs to 11 residues. V lost 5 bases and J lost 10, with 9 bases in between. CDR3 residues: CASSLMREQFF. CDR3 bases: TGTGCCAGCAGTCTCATGAGGGAGCAGTTCTTC. Variable domain in full (rest from reference TRBV2 and TRBJ2-1): EPEVTQTPSHQVTQMGQEVILRCVPISNHLYFYWYRQILGQKVEFLVSFYNNEISEKSEIFDDQFSVERPDGSNFTLKIRSTKLEDSAMYFCASSLMREQFFGPGTRLTVL.

This clonotype was counted at least ten times. The V and J genes are TRBV6-5 and TRBJ2-5; D is undetermined. Germline V gene data show CDR1 as MNHEY and CDR2 as SVGAGI. V lost 6 bases and J 4 bases, leaving 9 bases between the germline ends. CDR3 length equals 12 residues. This CDR3 is CASSKERETQYF. The CDR3 nucleotides read TGTGCCAGCAGCAAGGAAAGAGAGACCCAGTACTTC.

The V and J genes are TRBV4-2 and TRBJ1-5; D gene uncertain. CDR3 length: 15 residues. V lost 2 bases and J 2 bases, leaving 10 bases between the germline ends. Germline CDR1 and CDR2: LGHNA and YNFKEQ. Written as DNA, the CDR3 is TGTGCCAGCAGCCAATATAGCAGCGGCAATCAGCCCCAGCATTTT. Protein: CASSQYSSGNQPQHF.

This clonotype has ten or more counts. The chain links TRBV10-3 to TRBJ2-7; 8 bases align to TRBD2. CDR3 length equals 14 residues. From germline, CDR1 is ENHRY and CDR2 SYGVKD. The ends lost 10 bases at V and 5 bases at J; junction bases unmatched: 13. CDR3 loop: CATGPGAGDNEQYF. The CDR3 nucleotides read TGTGCCACCGGTCCCGGAGCGGGGGACAACGAGCAGTACTTC.

This clonotype came up once. CDR3 protein: CASSKVTVEGLSGANVLTF. In nucleotides, the CDR3 is TGTGCCAGCAGCAAAGTGACAGTGGAAGGGCTCTCTGGGGCCAACGTCCTGACTTTC. This rearrangement joins TRBV4-2 to TRBJ2-6; weak D call: TRBD1 (5 bases). The CDR3 is 19 amino acids. Germline V lookup: CDR1 LGHNA, CDR2 YNFKEQ. The ends were cut back, 5 bases at V and 0 bases at J, with 20 bases in the middle.

The genes are TRBV2 and TRBJ2-2; possibly TRBD2 for D (6 bases). Germline V gives CDR1 SNHLY, CDR2 FYNNEI. V lost 4 bases, J lost 6 bases, and 15 bases lay in between. The CDR3 loop spans 15 amino acids. In nucleotides, the CDR3 is TGTGCCAGCAGTGTGGGGCAGGGAGGTTCCGGGGAGCTGTTTTTT. It codes for CASSVGQGGSGELFF.

In this sample, this clonotype turned up many times. This sequence joins TRBV20-1 and TRBJ2-5, with 9 bases lining up with TRBD1. The trim removed 4 bases at V and 5 bases at J, leaving 5 bases unmatched. From germline, CDR1 is DFQATT and CDR2 SNEGSKA (reference sequence). The length of the CDR3 is 13 residues. The CDR3 region has the DNA TGCAGTGCTAATGGCGACAGGGGGGAGACCCAGTACTTC. Its protein product is CSANGDRGETQYF.

This clonotype came up a few times. The chain couples TRBV18 to TRBJ1-1; D not resolved. CDR3 length: 14 amino acids. The germline CDR1 and CDR2 sequences are KGHSH and LQKENI. V dropped 4 bases and J dropped 2 bases, with 11 bases sitting between them. In DNA form, the CDR3 reads TGTGCCAGCTCACAAAGTACGGGCAACACTGAAGCTTTCTTT. Protein sequence: CASSQSTGNTEAFF.

This clonotype was observed at least ten times. The V call is TRBV20-1, the J call TRBJ2-7, with D perhaps matching TRBD1 or TRBD2 (5 bases each). The V gene's germline CDR1 is DFQATT and CDR2 SNEGSKA (reference sequence). This CDR3 spans 12 amino acids. Trimming removed 5 bases at V and 5 bases at J, with 13 bases between. In nucleotides, the CDR3 is TGCAGTGCTCTCCGGGGACCCAACGAGCAGTACTTC. Protein: CSALRGPNEQYF.